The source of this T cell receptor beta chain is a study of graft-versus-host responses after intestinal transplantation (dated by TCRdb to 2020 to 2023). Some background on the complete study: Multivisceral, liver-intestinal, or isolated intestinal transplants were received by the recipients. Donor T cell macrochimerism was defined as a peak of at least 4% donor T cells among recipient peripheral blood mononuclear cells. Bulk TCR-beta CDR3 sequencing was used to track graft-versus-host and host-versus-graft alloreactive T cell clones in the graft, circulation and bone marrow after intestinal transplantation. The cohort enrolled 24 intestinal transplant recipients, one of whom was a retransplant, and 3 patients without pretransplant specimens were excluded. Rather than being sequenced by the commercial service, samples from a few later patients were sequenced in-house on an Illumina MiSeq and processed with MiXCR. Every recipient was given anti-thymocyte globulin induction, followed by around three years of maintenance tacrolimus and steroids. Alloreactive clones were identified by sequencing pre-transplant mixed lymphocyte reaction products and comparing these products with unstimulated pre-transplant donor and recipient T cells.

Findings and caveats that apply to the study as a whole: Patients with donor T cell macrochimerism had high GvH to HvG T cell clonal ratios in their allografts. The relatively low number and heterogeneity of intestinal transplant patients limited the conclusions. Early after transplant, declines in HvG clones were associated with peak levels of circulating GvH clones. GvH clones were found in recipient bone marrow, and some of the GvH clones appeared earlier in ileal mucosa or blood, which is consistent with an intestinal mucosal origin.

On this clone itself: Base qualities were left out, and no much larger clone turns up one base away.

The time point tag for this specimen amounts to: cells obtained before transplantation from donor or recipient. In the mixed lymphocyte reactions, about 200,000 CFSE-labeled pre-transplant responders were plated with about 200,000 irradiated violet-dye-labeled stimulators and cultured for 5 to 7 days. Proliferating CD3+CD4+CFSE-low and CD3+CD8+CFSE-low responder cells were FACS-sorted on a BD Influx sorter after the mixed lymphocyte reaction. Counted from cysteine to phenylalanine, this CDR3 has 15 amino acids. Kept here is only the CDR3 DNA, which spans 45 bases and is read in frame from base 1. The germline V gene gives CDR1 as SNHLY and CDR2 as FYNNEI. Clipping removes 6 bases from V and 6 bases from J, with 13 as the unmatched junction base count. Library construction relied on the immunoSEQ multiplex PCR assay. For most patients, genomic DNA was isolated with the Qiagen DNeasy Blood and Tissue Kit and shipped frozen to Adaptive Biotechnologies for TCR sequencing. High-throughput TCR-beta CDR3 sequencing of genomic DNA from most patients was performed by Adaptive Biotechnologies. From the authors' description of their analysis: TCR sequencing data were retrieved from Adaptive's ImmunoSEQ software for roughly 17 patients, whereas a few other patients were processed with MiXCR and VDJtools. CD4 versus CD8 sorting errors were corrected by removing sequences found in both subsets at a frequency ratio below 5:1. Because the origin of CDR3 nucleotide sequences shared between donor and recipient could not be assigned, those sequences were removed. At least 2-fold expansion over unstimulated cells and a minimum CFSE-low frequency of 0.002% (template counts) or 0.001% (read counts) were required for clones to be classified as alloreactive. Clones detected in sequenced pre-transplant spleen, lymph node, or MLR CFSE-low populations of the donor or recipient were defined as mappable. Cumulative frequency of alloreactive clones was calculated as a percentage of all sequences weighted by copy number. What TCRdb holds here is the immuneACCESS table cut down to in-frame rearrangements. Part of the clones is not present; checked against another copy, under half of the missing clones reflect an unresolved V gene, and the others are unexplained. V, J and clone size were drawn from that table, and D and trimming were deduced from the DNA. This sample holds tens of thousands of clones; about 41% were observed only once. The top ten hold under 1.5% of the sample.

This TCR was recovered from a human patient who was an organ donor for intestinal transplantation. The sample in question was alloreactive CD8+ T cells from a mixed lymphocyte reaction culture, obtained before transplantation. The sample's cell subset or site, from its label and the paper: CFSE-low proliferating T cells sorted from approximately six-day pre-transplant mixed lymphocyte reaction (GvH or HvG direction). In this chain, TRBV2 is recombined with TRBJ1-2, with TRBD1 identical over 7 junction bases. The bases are TGTGCCAGCAGCCCAGGGACAGCCCCCAGCCATGGCTACACCTTC. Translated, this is CASSPGTAPSHGYTF.